This record concerns one TCR beta chain sequence. Its antigen is unknown. It was with a sample-barcoded 5' primer and a J-beta primer mix that a second PCR of roughly 7 to 12 cycles was run. TCRdb analysed the 5' RACE reads with MiXCR anew, one entry per CDR3 protein. The sample lists 1.2 million to 1.5 million distinct CDR3 sequences; 59% were seen once. The CDR3 consists of 16 residues. Per the germline V gene, CDR1 is SGHRS and CDR2 is YFSETQ. V was pared by 1 base and J by 4 bases, with 17 bases between. This sample is part of a study of blood T cells in healthy people across ages. Study-wide findings and caveats: Diversity was higher, and naive CD4+ cells more numerous, in long-lived donors than in aged donors. Per million T cells, TCR beta diversity dropped roughly linearly as age increased.

The clonotype comes from a man between 18 and 35 years old in good health. The chain uses TRBV5-1 and TRBJ1-1, with a possible D match to TRBD1 (6 bases). The material sequenced was blood. CDR3 nucleotides: TGCGCCAGCAGCTTGAGCCACAGGGTCGTGAGCACTGAAGCTTTCTTT. Encoded protein: CASSLSHRVVSTEAFF.